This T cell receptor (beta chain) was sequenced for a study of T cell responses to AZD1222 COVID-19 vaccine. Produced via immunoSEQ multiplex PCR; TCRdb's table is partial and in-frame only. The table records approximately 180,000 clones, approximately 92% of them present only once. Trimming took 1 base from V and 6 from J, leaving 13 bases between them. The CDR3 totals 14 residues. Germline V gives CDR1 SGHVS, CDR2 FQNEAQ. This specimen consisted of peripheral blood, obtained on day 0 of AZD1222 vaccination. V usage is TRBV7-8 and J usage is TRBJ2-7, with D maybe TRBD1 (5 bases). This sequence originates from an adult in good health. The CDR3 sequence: CASSLGGQGGEQYF. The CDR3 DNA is TGTGCCAGCAGCTTAGGGGGCCAGGGCGGCGAGCAGTACTTC.